This is a list of T cell receptor beta chains from one sample in a study of cytomegalovirus exposure and HLA in healthy donors. Profiled with immunoSEQ multiplex PCR; TCRdb holds only in-frame clones, not every one. The sample carries approximately 150,000 clones, 60% to 85% recorded once. What was sequenced was PBMCs. These receptors were obtained from a man aged 50-60 years in good health and CMV-seropositive. Each CDR3 is given without its conserved first and last residue. A D gene is named only where the DNA matches it firmly.

CDR3aa | v_gene | d_gene | j_gene | len
ASSLTDSNEKLF | TRBV28 | - | TRBJ1-4 | 12
ASSFGQVPSYNSPLH | TRBV28 | - | TRBJ1-6 | 15
SSSPWQGVSSYNEQF | TRBV7-9 | - | TRBJ2-1 | 15
ASSLQGVRSPLH | TRBV27 | TRBD1 | TRBJ1-6 | 12
ASSLIRNTEAF | TRBV11-2 | - | TRBJ1-1 | 11
ASSLEGTEAF | TRBV5-1 | - | TRBJ1-1 | 10
AIGTDYYEQY | TRBV10-3 | TRBD1 | TRBJ2-7 | 10
ASGPGQNTGELF | TRBV5-1 | - | TRBJ2-2 | 12
ASSQGTGQSWEKLF | TRBV4-2 | TRBD1 | TRBJ1-4 | 14
ASRGRKAHEQY | TRBV2 | - | - | 11
ASSIGQGLYEQY | TRBV19 | TRBD1 | TRBJ2-7 | 12
ASSRQSSGNTIY | TRBV6-1 | - | TRBJ1-3 | 12
GLIGTSDYNEQF | TRBV28 | TRBD2 | TRBJ2-1 | 12
ASSPTDGNNEQF | TRBV7-3 | - | TRBJ2-1 | 12
ASSLRRGSTDTQY | TRBV5-1 | - | TRBJ2-3 | 13
AISGPLSGSLNNEQF | TRBV10-3 | TRBD2 | TRBJ2-1 | 15
ASSLTGGRYEQY | TRBV5-1 | TRBD1 | TRBJ2-7 | 12
ASSQTGTFTDTQY | TRBV7-6 | TRBD1 | TRBJ2-3 | 13
ASNLEPGHETQY | TRBV5-1 | - | TRBJ2-5 | 12
ASSERGMGNEKLF | TRBV6-1 | - | TRBJ1-4 | 13
ASSESGLAVYNEQF | TRBV10-1 | TRBD2 | TRBJ2-1 | 14
ASSFNRRSGYT | TRBV28 | - | TRBJ1-2 | 11
AIGPGQGNYGYT | TRBV10-3 | TRBD1 | TRBJ1-2 | 12
ASSYSRSSYNEQF | TRBV6-5 | - | TRBJ2-1 | 13
ASRGAENEKLF | TRBV2 | - | TRBJ1-4 | 11
ASTSGNTGELF | TRBV28 | - | TRBJ2-2 | 11
ASSLNRVNTEAF | TRBV27 | - | TRBJ1-1 | 12
ASSDSREPDTQY | TRBV6-4 | - | TRBJ2-3 | 12
ASSLAQGDYGYT | TRBV5-1 | - | TRBJ1-2 | 12
ASSLSPGDGYT | TRBV27 | - | TRBJ1-2 | 11
ASSLEQGGEKLF | TRBV5-1 | TRBD1 | TRBJ1-4 | 12
ASSLERSTAYEQY | TRBV18 | - | TRBJ2-7 | 13
ASSSQRVLEQISNEKLF | TRBV28 | - | TRBJ1-4 | 17
ASSLIQGAAYEQY | TRBV5-1 | TRBD1 | TRBJ2-7 | 13
ASSPATYNEQF | TRBV18 | - | TRBJ2-1 | 11
ASSPPGGFGQY | TRBV18 | - | TRBJ2-7 | 11
ASSQGRDLTYEQY | TRBV4-1 | - | TRBJ2-7 | 13
AISHENTGELF | TRBV2 | - | TRBJ2-2 | 11
ASSLAGTASYEQY | TRBV5-1 | TRBD1 | TRBJ2-7 | 13
ASSPTSAGSGELF | TRBV5-4 | TRBD2 | TRBJ2-2 | 13
ASSITAPDSYGYT | TRBV19 | - | TRBJ1-2 | 13
ASSLDRGNYGYT | TRBV10-2 | TRBD1 | TRBJ1-2 | 12
ASSYRPATNEKLF | TRBV6-5 | - | TRBJ1-4 | 13
ASSVQGRGTEAF | TRBV28 | TRBD1 | TRBJ1-1 | 12
ASSLGGSKLYEQY | TRBV5-1 | - | TRBJ2-7 | 13
ASSKPGQLRSGANVLT | TRBV2 | TRBD1 | TRBJ2-6 | 16
ASSIRGGETQY | TRBV5-6 | - | TRBJ2-5 | 11
ASRAVAWNQETQY | TRBV6-1 | - | TRBJ2-5 | 13
ATGSGTATDTQY | TRBV28 | TRBD2 | TRBJ2-3 | 12
ASRVAGGDGEQF | TRBV7-9 | TRBD2 | TRBJ2-1 | 12
ASSVDQDTEAF | TRBV9 | - | TRBJ1-1 | 11
ASSTQDRGGGYT | TRBV27 | TRBD1 | TRBJ1-2 | 12
ASSLTSETQY | TRBV5-1 | - | TRBJ2-5 | 10
ASSDSQGGTDTQY | TRBV6-4 | - | TRBJ2-3 | 13
ASSSRGYEQY | TRBV6-5 | - | TRBJ2-7 | 10
ASSEIEHHYGYT | TRBV25-1 | - | TRBJ1-2 | 12
ASSEGGADMNTEAF | TRBV5-1 | - | TRBJ1-1 | 14
ASSLALRDTNNYGYT | TRBV11-2 | - | TRBJ1-2 | 15
ASSFDRGNSEQY | TRBV5-1 | TRBD1 | - | 12
ATSRDRGTSGEQY | TRBV15 | TRBD1 | - | 13